This TCR beta chain was recorded in a study of CD8 T cells in Susac syndrome. Study-level findings and limits: The study conceded that relatively few individuals underwent its TCR sequencing and HLA analysis.

The authors sequenced TCR beta from blood CD8+ and CD4+ T cells. It was with random hexamers that about 0.45 to 1 ug RNA was reverse transcribed. The authors amplified TCR beta CDR3 across 54 Vbeta and 13 Jbeta using immunoSEQ multiplex PCR. MiXCR, applied by TCRdb to the immunoSEQ multiplex PCR reads, yields one record per CDR3 protein. The profile shows more than 110,000 distinct CDR3 sequences, approximately 95% of them singletons. This CDR3 has 8 amino acids. Germline CDR1 SQVTM, CDR2 ANQGSEA. For this clonotype: Its antigen is unidentified.

The material sequenced was CD8+ T cells from PBMCs. The clonotype originates from a human donor in good health. The rearrangement uses TRBV29-1 and TRBJ2-1, with D possibly being TRBD2 (5 bases). The CDR3 region has the DNA TGCAGGAGGGATGAGCAGTTCTTC. Protein sequence: CRRDEQFF.